This T cell receptor (beta chain) was observed in a study of breast tumors, draining lymph nodes, adjacent tissues. Breast cancer patients provided tissue from their axillary draining lymph nodes. CDR1 is LNHDA, CDR2 SQIVND, per germline (reference sequence). V lost 10 bases and J lost 9, with 12 bases in between. This CDR3 is 11 amino acids long. TCRdb processed the multiplex PCR reads anew with MiXCR; each CDR3 protein has one entry. The table records over 100,000 distinct CDR3 sequences, about a fifth of them present only once. Remarks on this clonotype: One base away lies a much larger clone, so this may be a sequencing read error.

The source material was axillary lymph node tissue. V gene TRBV19 combines with J gene TRBJ1-4; D not certain. This clonotype was sampled from a female donor with breast cancer. Some clones in this sample may be carry-over from other donors' samples. The DNA for the CDR3 is TGTGCCACCTCGCCTGGGAAAAAACTGTTTTTT. Its protein is CATSPGKKLFF.